Listed below are T cell receptor beta chains from one sample, sequenced in a study of blood T cell repertoires in COVID-19. Some clones are missing from TCRdb's copy, which holds only in-frame ones; the method was immunoSEQ multiplex PCR. The sample lists about 50,000 clones, over 80% occurring once. Material: peripheral blood. The origin of the receptors is a human donor in a cohort sampled during active COVID-19. Both conserved end residues are part of each CDR3. The D gene is left open where the match is weak. Rows give clone size only sometimes, using once, few, many, or a class for an expanded clone.

TRBJ1-2	14	-	TRBV24-1	-	TGTGCCACCTCTGGAGGGCTAGCTAACTATGGCTACACCTTC	CATSGGLANYGYTF
TRBJ1-4	16	-	TRBV7-9	-	TGTGCCAGCAGCTTGCTGACAGGCGTGAATAATGAAAAACTGTTTTTT	CASSLLTGVNNEKLFF
TRBJ1-2	12	TRBD1	TRBV30	-	TGTGCCTGGGAGACAGGGAGCTATGGCTACACCTTC	CAWETGSYGYTF
TRBJ1-1	15	TRBD1	TRBV29-1	few	TGCAGCGTTGTAGGCGGGACAGGGTATTGGACTGAAGCTTTCTTT	CSVVGGTGYWTEAFF
TRBJ2-7	15	-	TRBV5-5	-	TGTGCCAGCAGCTTGACGGGTGTGAGCTCCTACGAGCAGTACTTC	CASSLTGVSSYEQYF
TRBJ2-7	12	TRBD1	TRBV30	-	TGTGCCTGGAGTCGAGACAGGGCTCAACGGTACTTC	CAWSRDRAQRYF
TRBJ2-7	14	TRBD1	TRBV5-1	-	TGCGCCAGCAGCGGAGGGGACAGGGGGCAAGAGCAGTACTTC	CASSGGDRGQEQYF
TRBJ2-7	15	-	TRBV6-2/TRBV6-3	-	TGTGCCAGCAGTTACGGTAATAACAGGGCCTACGAGCAGTACTTC	CASSYGNNRAYEQYF
TRBJ1-4	18	-	TRBV15	-	TGTGCCACCAGCAGCTCAGCATGGGGGCCTGCGGCTAATGAAAAACTGTTTTTT	CATSSSAWGPAANEKLFF
TRBJ2-5	14	-	TRBV7-2	-	TGTGCCAGCAGCTTTAACGGGGGGCCGGAGACCCAGTACTTC	CASSFNGGPETQYF
TRBJ1-4	15	TRBD1	TRBV6-6	-	TGTGCCAGCAGTTCCACGACAGGGTCTAATGAAAAACTGTTTTTT	CASSSTTGSNEKLFF
TRBJ1-5	18	TRBD1	TRBV2	-	TGTGCCAGCGGCGAGGGTCGGACAGGGGTCTATAGCAATCAGCCCCAGCATTTT	CASGEGRTGVYSNQPQHF
TRBJ1-1	13	-	TRBV6-5	-	TGTGCCAGCAGAGAGGGCATGAACACTGAAGCTTTCTTT	CASREGMNTEAFF
TRBJ2-3	14	-	TRBV4-1	-	TGCGCCAGCAGCCAAGAGAGACACACAGATACGCAGTATTTT	CASSQERHTDTQYF
TRBJ1-2	14	-	TRBV9	-	TGTGCCAGCACCGGACGGGGGGACCGGCATGGCTACACCTTC	CASTGRGDRHGYTF
TRBJ1-2	17	TRBD1	TRBV4-3	-	TGCGCCAGCAGCGCGCAGACAGGGGGATATTCTAACTATGGCTACACCTTC	CASSAQTGGYSNYGYTF
TRBJ2-5	14	TRBD2	TRBV3-1/TRBV3-2	-	TGTGCCAGCAGCCAAGAAGCGGGACAAGAGACCCAGTACTTC	CASSQEAGQETQYF
TRBJ2-5	16	-	TRBV6-6	-	TGTGCCACGGGGGACCAGGACACCGTCGGTCAAGAGACCCAGTACTTC	CATGDQDTVGQETQYF
TRBJ1-1	15	-	TRBV5-4	few	TGTGCCAGCAGCAGGGGCCAAGGGGAGAACACTGAAGCTTTCTTT	CASSRGQGENTEAFF
TRBJ1-2	14	TRBD1	TRBV6-5	-	TGTGCCAGCAGAAACGAAGGGGGCTTGGGTGGCTACACCTTC	CASRNEGGLGGYTF
TRBJ1-1	13	TRBD1	TRBV13	-	TGTGCCAGCAGCTCGGGACAGGGAGGGAAAGCTTTCTTT	CASSSGQGGKAFF
TRBJ2-2	15	TRBD2	TRBV13	-	TGTGCCAGCAGCCCCGGACTAGCTTACTCCGGGGAGCTGTTTTTT	CASSPGLAYSGELFF